This passage covers 27 T cell receptor beta chains from one sample sequenced in a study of T cells in Graves' hyperthyroidism and ophthalmopathy. RNA transcripts served as the template for amplifying TCR beta CDR3 regions. HTBI primers were employed in a first-round RT-PCR of the TCR CDR3. Via MiXCR, TCRdb re-called the multiplex PCR reads, giving one row per CDR3 protein. This table holds 550,000 to 700,000 distinct CDR3 sequences, around 15% found once. Sequences were obtained from blood. These receptors originate from a middle-aged woman with Graves' ophthalmopathy.

The sample holds many counts of this clonotype. The chain employs TRBV7-9 and TRBJ2-5; 13 nucleotides match TRBD2. The germline V gene encodes CDR1 SEHNR and CDR2 FQNEAQ (reference sequence). CDR3 size: 17 residues. V gave up 4 bases and J gave up 2 bases; unmatched junction bases: 7. CDR3 bases: TGTGCCAGCAGCTACCGGACTAGCGGGAGTTGGCAAGAGACCCAGTACTTC. This encodes CASSYRTSGSWQETQYF.

The chain is built from TRBV20-1 and TRBJ2-2, with D perhaps being TRBD1 or TRBD2 (5 bases each). Per germline, CDR1 DFQATT and CDR2 SNEGSKA (reference sequence). Trimming removed 2 bases from V and 7 bases from J, with 23 bases in between. This CDR3 contains 17 residues. The CDR3: CSARNFATLGGIGELFF. The CDR3, as DNA: TGCAGTGCTAGAAACTTCGCGACCCTTGGGGGTATCGGGGAGCTGTTTTTT.

This clonotype was counted ten times or more. CDR3 protein: CASSLGSFDTEAFF. The CDR3, as DNA: TGTGCCAGCAGCTTAGGCAGTTTCGACACTGAAGCTTTCTTT. The V gene is TRBV7-8, the J gene TRBJ1-1; D ambiguous. Trimming left V 1 base short and J 3 bases short, with 9 bases between. Germline V gene sequence: CDR1 SGHVS, CDR2 FQNEAQ. The CDR3 is made up of 14 amino acids.

This chain connects TRBV10-3 to TRBJ2-7, with a weak D call TRBD2 (6 bases). V was trimmed by 6 bases and J by 0 bases, leaving 9 bases between them. The CDR3 is 13 residues long. Germline V gene lookup returns CDR1 ENHRY and CDR2 SYGVKD. CDR3 nucleotide sequence: TGTGCCATCAGGGGACTGGCCTCCTACGAGCAGTACTTC. It yields the protein CAIRGLASYEQYF.

A few counts support this clonotype. The CDR3 sequence: CATWKGGQGYEQYF. CDR3 DNA sequence: TGTGCCACCTGGAAAGGGGGACAGGGTTACGAGCAGTACTTC. The chain links TRBV27 to TRBJ2-7; 9 bases are shared with TRBD1. V lost 10 bases, J lost 4 bases, and 11 bases stayed unmatched. Germline-derived CDR1 and CDR2 are MNHEY and SMNVEV (reference sequence). The CDR3 length is 14 residues.

In this sample, this clonotype turned up many times. The chain is built from TRBV7-2 and TRBJ1-1; TRBD1 is a possible D gene (5 bases). Trimming left V 5 bases short and J 4 bases short, with 14 bases between. The CDR3 totals 14 residues. The V gene's germline CDR1 is SGHTA and CDR2 FQGNSA. DNA for the CDR3: TGTGCCAGCAGCCCAGGACACACAGGCACTGAAGCTTTCTTT. It is translated as CASSPGHTGTEAFF.

This clonotype was detected ten times or more. The chain employs TRBV2 and TRBJ2-7; no definite D call. Trimming shortened V by 6 bases and J by 1 base, and 10 bases separated the two germline ends. The CDR3 length is 13 residues. The germline V gene has CDR1 SNHLY and CDR2 FYNNEI. The CDR3 loop reads CASRETPSYEQYF. For the CDR3, the DNA is TGTGCCAGCAGAGAGACACCTTCCTACGAGCAGTACTTC.

This clonotype was detected ten times or more. The chain recombines TRBV12-3 or TRBV12-4 with TRBJ2-7; tentatively, D is TRBD1 or TRBD2 (5 bases each). The V end lost 3 bases, the J end lost 0 bases, and 12 bases lay between the germline ends. This CDR3 has 15 amino acids. CDR3 sequence reads: CASSFSGRSSYEQYF. In nucleotides, the CDR3 is TGTGCCAGCAGTTTTTCGGGACGAAGCTCCTACGAGCAGTACTTC.

At least ten counts were recorded for this clonotype. The chain links TRBV6-5 to TRBJ1-5; TRBD1 is a possible D gene (6 bases). Germline V gene data show CDR1 as MNHEY and CDR2 as SVGAGI. The V gene lost 4 bases and the J gene lost 3 bases, with 13 bases spanning the gap. The CDR3 contains 15 residues. CDR3 loop: CASSWTERNNQPQHF. DNA for the CDR3: TGTGCCAGCAGTTGGACAGAGCGGAACAATCAGCCCCAGCATTTT.

This clonotype was counted ten times or more. V and J are TRBV4-1 and TRBJ1-2; possibly TRBD1 for D (5 bases). V dropped 2 bases and J dropped 3 bases, with 16 bases sitting between them. There are 16 residues in the CDR3. Germline V lookup: CDR1 MGHRA, CDR2 YSYEKL. The CDR3 nucleotides are TGCGCCAGCAGCCAACCCGACAGACCCCCCGACTATGGCTACACCTTC. This codes for CASSQPDRPPDYGYTF.

CDR3 amino acids: CASSQVEGVDTEAFF. Written as DNA, the CDR3 is TGCGCCAGCAGCCAAGTGGAAGGGGTAGACACTGAAGCTTTCTTT. The J gene is TRBJ1-1, the V gene TRBV4-1, with TRBD1 as a possible D gene (5 bases). The CDR3 has 15 amino acids. Per germline, CDR1 MGHRA and CDR2 YSYEKL. V was trimmed by 1 base and J by 3 bases, leaving 12 bases between them.

The table lists this clonotype with many counts. This chain connects TRBV19 to TRBJ2-2, with 11 bases lining up with TRBD1. Trimming took 8 bases from V and 3 from J; bases not matched to a gene: 5. Germline-derived CDR1 and CDR2 are LNHDA and SQIVND (reference sequence). The CDR3 loop spans 15 amino acids. CDR3 amino acids: CASSDRGHYTGELFF. The CDR3 DNA follows: TGTGCCAGTTCGGACAGGGGGCATTACACCGGGGAGCTGTTTTTT.

This clonotype was detected ten times or more. The chain couples TRBV15 to TRBJ1-5, with 8 nucleotides matching TRBD1. The CDR3 loop spans 16 amino acids. With V trimmed by 5 bases and J by 4 bases, 10 bases remained unmatched. From germline, CDR1 is LNHNV and CDR2 YYDKDF (reference sequence). The CDR3 DNA reads as TGTGCCACCAGCCGTTCCGGACAGGGTGGGAATCAGCCCCAGCATTTT. Translated, it gives CATSRSGQGGNQPQHF. Combining the CDR3 with reference TRBV15 and TRBJ1-5 gives the whole variable domain DAMVIQNPRYQVTQFGKPVTLSCSQTLNHNVMYWYQQKSSQAPKLLFHYYDKDFNNEADTPDNFQSRRPNTSFCFLDIRSPGLGDTAMYLCATSRSGQGGNQPQHFGDGTRLSIL.

This clonotype was seen many times. The rearrangement uses TRBV6-1 and TRBJ1-2; D is perhaps TRBD1 (6 bases). V gave up 6 bases and J gave up 4 bases, with 15 bases separating them. This CDR3 has 14 residues. Germline V gene lookup returns CDR1 MNHNS and CDR2 SASEGT. The CDR3 protein is CASREQGGGYGYTF. CDR3 DNA sequence: TGTGCCAGCAGAGAACAGGGAGGCGGCTATGGCTACACCTTC.

V usage is TRBV4-1 and J usage is TRBJ1-1, with D unresolved. The V gene's germline CDR1 is MGHRA and CDR2 YSYEKL. V was trimmed by 3 bases and J by 1 base, leaving 6 bases between them. The CDR3 sequence is 13 residues long. CDR3 DNA sequence: TGCGCCAGCAGCCATTCCGAGAACACTGAAGCTTTCTTT. Translated, it gives CASSHSENTEAFF.

This clonotype was seen ten or more times. The chain couples TRBV10-3 to TRBJ2-7; TRBD2 matches 7 bases. The CDR3 runs 13 residues. Germline V gene data show CDR1 as ENHRY and CDR2 as SYGVKD. The V and J ends lost 9 bases and 7 bases, in that order; junction bases with no gene match: 12. The CDR3 region is CAMREGLSKEQYF. For the CDR3, the DNA is TGTGCCATGAGGGAGGGCCTAAGTAAAGAGCAGTACTTC.

At least ten counts were recorded for this clonotype. Here the CDR3 DNA reads TGTGCCAGCAGCCGGGACGGCCAAGAGACCCAGTACTTC. Residues: CASSRDGQETQYF. This chain links TRBV12-3 or TRBV12-4 with TRBJ2-5, with D perhaps being TRBD1 or TRBD2 (5 bases each). Trimming took 6 bases from V and 1 from J, leaving 9 bases between them. This CDR3 spans 13 amino acids.

V gene TRBV20-1 combines with J gene TRBJ1-5; TRBD1 is a possible D gene (5 bases). Trimming pared 7 bases from V and 1 base from J, leaving 14 bases between. The CDR3 runs 14 residues. Germline loops: CDR1 DFQATT, CDR2 SNEGSKA (reference sequence). CDR3 coding DNA: TGCAGTGGACACACAGGTTACAGCAATCAGCCCCAGCATTTT. It is translated as CSGHTGYSNQPQHF.

This rearrangement joins TRBV14 to TRBJ2-5, with D hard to call. This CDR3 comprises 14 residues. Trimming removed 5 bases from V and 0 bases from J, with 10 bases in between. The germline V gene encodes CDR1 SGHDN and CDR2 FVKESK. This CDR3 is CASSTTVYQETQYF. As DNA, the CDR3 is TGTGCCAGCAGCACGACGGTGTACCAAGAGACCCAGTACTTC.

The rearrangement links TRBV4-2 to TRBJ2-7, with a tentative D call TRBD2 (6 bases). Germline lookup yields CDR1 LGHNA and CDR2 YNFKEQ. This CDR3 is 14 amino acids long. V lost 3 bases and J lost 6, with 15 bases in between. In DNA, the CDR3 is TGTGCCAGCAGCCATGTCGGGAGTTTCTCCGAGCAGTACTTC. It translates to CASSHVGSFSEQYF.

This clonotype was seen a few times. V and J are TRBV19 and TRBJ2-5, with a tentative D call TRBD2 (5 bases). Germline V gives CDR1 LNHDA, CDR2 SQIVND (reference sequence). The CDR3 is made up of 15 amino acids. V lost 4 bases to trimming and J lost 4 bases, with 16 bases between them. The CDR3 here is CASSRYTGSGETQYF. In DNA, the CDR3 is TGTGCCAGTAGTAGATATACGGGGAGCGGAGAGACCCAGTACTTC.

The chain couples TRBV6-1 to TRBJ1-1; no clear D. The CDR3 has 14 residues. Per the germline V gene, CDR1 is MNHNS and CDR2 is SASEGT. Trimming cost V 6 bases and J 1 base, with 12 bases left between them. CDR3 in DNA: TGTGCCAGCAGCCCCGACGGACGGAACACTGAAGCTTTCTTT. Its protein is CASSPDGRNTEAFF.

The sample holds many counts of this clonotype. V usage is TRBV6-5 and J usage is TRBJ1-1; a weak D match, TRBD1 (5 bases). V was cut by 7 bases and J by 5 bases, with 17 bases left in between. CDR3 length: 14 amino acids. Germline V gene data show CDR1 as MNHEY and CDR2 as SVGAGI. This CDR3 reads CASIKTSGSTEAFF. CDR3 nucleotides: TGTGCCAGCATTAAAACCTCAGGGTCTACTGAAGCTTTCTTT.

The genes are TRBV7-2 and TRBJ2-3, with 8 bases matching TRBD2. Germline V gene data show CDR1 as SGHTA and CDR2 as FQGNSA. After removal of 2 bases from V and 4 bases from J, the junction contained 5 bases not matched to a gene. The CDR3 covers 15 residues. The DNA for the CDR3 is TGTGCCAGCAGCTTACCGGGAGGGCCACCAGATACGCAGTATTTT. It is translated as CASSLPGGPPDTQYF.

The sample holds many counts of this clonotype. J is TRBJ1-1 and V is TRBV29-1; D may be TRBD1 (5 bases). Trimming shortened V by 6 bases and J by 3 bases, and 14 bases separated the two germline ends. Germline V CDR1 and CDR2: SQVTM, ANQGSEA. The CDR3 length is 13 residues. The CDR3 spells CSVAGPGDTEAFF. CDR3 nucleotide sequence: TGCAGCGTGGCGGGACCCGGGGACACTGAAGCTTTCTTT.

This clonotype was detected many times. The rearrangement joins TRBV6-5 to TRBJ2-7; D not resolved. CDR1 MNHEY and CDR2 SVGAGI come from the germline V gene. The CDR3 sequence is 13 residues long. V dropped 1 base and J dropped 13 bases, with 17 bases sitting between them. As DNA, the CDR3 is TGTGCCAGCAGTTACTTGCCGGGCCGGGTAGAATACTTC. Translation: CASSYLPGRVEYF.

This chain links TRBV4-1 with TRBJ1-1; no firm D call. Deletions cut 0 bases from V and 5 bases from J, with 7 bases between. From germline, CDR1 is MGHRA and CDR2 YSYEKL. The CDR3 runs to 13 residues. CDR3 DNA: TGCGCCAGCAGCCAAGATTGGGGTACTGAAGCTTTCTTT. Translation gives CASSQDWGTEAFF.